A single sample is the source of the 6 T cell receptor beta chains below, sequenced in a study of identical twins (dated by TCRdb to 2015 to 2016). The receptor library was made with 5' RACE. The run used an Illumina HiSeq 2000. Starting from the raw public reads, TCRdb applied fastp trimming at Q25, assembled clones with MiXCR and retained in-frame beta chains. One record per CDR3 amino acid sequence lists the most common genes and DNA. This sample holds around 490,000 distinct CDR3 sequences; 20% to 25% were observed only once. The top ten clones comprise approximately 0.52% of the sample. This sample was also put to use in a study of yellow fever vaccine responses in identical twins.

What was sequenced was CD4+ T cells sorted from blood. All receptors come from a young woman in good health.

This clonotype was seen only a few times. The chain links TRBV5-5 to TRBJ2-3, with a weak D call TRBD2 (6 bases). The V end was cut by 2 bases, the J end by 1 base, with 14 bases between. The CDR3 contains 16 residues. Germline assignment: CDR1 SGHKS and CDR2 YYEKEE (reference sequence). The CDR3 loop is CASSLWEARRTDTQYF. DNA of the CDR3: TGTGCCAGCAGCTTATGGGAGGCCAGACGCACAGATACGCAGTATTTT.

Remarks on this clonotype: A read error is possible here, since a much larger clone lies one base away. The V and J genes are TRBV9 and TRBJ2-3; D is undetermined. Germline-derived CDR1 and CDR2 are SGDLS and YYNGEE. This CDR3 comprises 12 residues. The V gene lost 4 bases and the J gene lost 5 bases, with 8 bases spanning the gap. For the CDR3, the DNA is TGTGCCAGCAGCCGGGCGGAAGATACGCAGTATTTT. Protein: CASSRAEDTQYF.

J is TRBJ2-3 and V is TRBV28; TRBD2 might be the D (5 bases). Germline V CDR1 and CDR2: MDHEN, SYDVKM. V lost 6 bases to trimming and J lost 7 bases, with 8 bases between them. This CDR3 spans 11 amino acids. The CDR3 sequence is CASSRTYTQYF. The CDR3 DNA reads TGTGCCAGCAGCCGGACTTATACGCAGTATTTT. Together with reference TRBV28 and TRBJ2-3, the CDR3 gives the full variable domain: DVKVTQSSRYLVKRTGEKVFLECVQDMDHENMFWYRQDPGLGLRLIYFSYDVKMKEKGDIPEGYSVSREKKERFSLILESASTNQTSMYLCASSRTYTQYFGPGTRLTVL.

The chain carries TRBV7-8 and TRBJ2-7; 7 bases are a match to TRBD1. J lost 7 bases, V lost 1 base, and 4 bases had no gene match. Germline V gene lookup returns CDR1 SGHVS and CDR2 FQNEAQ. The CDR3 contains 13 residues. The CDR3 reads CASSLEGGWEQYV. CDR3 DNA sequence: TGTGCCAGCAGCTTAGAAGGGGGCTGGGAGCAGTACGTC.

This clonotype was detected a few times. The rearrangement links TRBV9 to TRBJ2-1; no firm D call. Per germline, CDR1 SGDLS and CDR2 YYNGEE. This CDR3 has 17 residues. With 4 bases removed from V and 6 bases from J, the gap between germline ends came to 23 bases. CDR3 sequence (DNA): TGTGCCAGCAGCTCCCTCATGGCGGAAACCCAGAGCAATGAGCAGTTCTTC. Its translation: CASSSLMAETQSNEQFF. Filled out from reference TRBV9 and TRBJ2-1, the complete variable domain reads DSGVTQTPKHLITATGQRVTLRCSPRSGDLSVYWYQQSLDQGLQFLIQYYNGEERAKGNILERFSAQQFPDLHSELNLSSLELGDSALYFCASSSLMAETQSNEQFFGPGTRLTVL.

The DNA of the CDR3 is TGTGCCAGCAGTAAATCCGGGACAGGGGGCAGGGAGCAGTTCTTC. Residues: CASSKSGTGGREQFF. The chain couples TRBV12-3 or TRBV12-4 to TRBJ2-1; TRBD1 agrees at 12 bases. The CDR3 extends over 15 amino acids. V gave up 5 bases and J gave up 10 bases; unmatched junction bases: 9.